These 20 T cell receptor beta chains came from one sample sequenced in a study of cytomegalovirus exposure and HLA in healthy donors. The PCR contained 60 Vbeta and 13 Jbeta primers. Produced via immunoSEQ multiplex PCR; TCRdb's table is partial and in-frame only. The table lists under 150,000 clones, over 60% of them singletons. Sequenced input: PBMCs. These receptors were collected from a young man in good health and CMV-seronegative.

The chain carries TRBV30 and TRBJ1-3; a possible D gene is TRBD1 (5 bases). This CDR3 is 12 amino acids long. The V and J ends lost 8 bases and 0 bases respectively, with 8 bases between them. CDR1 is GTSNPN, CDR2 SVGIG, per germline (reference sequence). The CDR3 sequence: CAERGSGNTIYF. The CDR3 DNA sequence: TGTGCCGAAAGGGGCTCTGGAAACACCATATATTTT.

This chain uses TRBV28 with TRBJ1-5; D is perhaps TRBD1 (5 bases). Germline V CDR1 and CDR2: MDHEN, SYDVKM. Between the trimmed V and J ends, which lost 3 bases and 9 bases, there was a span of 15 bases. This CDR3 comprises 14 residues. The CDR3 DNA is TGTGCCAGCAGTTTCCGACAGACTAGCGGGCCCCAGCATTTT. Its translation is CASSFRQTSGPQHF.

The chain combines TRBV7-3 with TRBJ1-1, with D unclear. With 5 bases removed from V and 5 bases from J, the gap between germline ends came to 12 bases. The CDR3 sequence is 13 residues long. Looked up from germline, CDR1 is SGHTA and CDR2 is FQGTGA. The CDR3 DNA is TGTGCCAGCAGCCAACAGTCCCATACTGAAGCTTTCTTT. Its protein is CASSQQSHTEAFF.

The sample holds a few counts of this clone. The J gene is TRBJ1-4, the V gene TRBV6-6, with 10 bases that match TRBD1. This CDR3 is built from 14 residues. Germline-derived CDR1 and CDR2 are MNHNY and SVGAGI (reference sequence). Losses at the gene ends were 6 bases for V and 6 bases for J; bases not matched to a gene: 4. CDR3 in amino acids: CASRDRGFDEKLFF. Here the CDR3 DNA reads TGTGCCAGCAGGGACAGGGGGTTTGATGAAAAACTGTTTTTT.

This clone was observed a few times. The V and J genes are TRBV28 and TRBJ1-4, with D hard to call. The V and J ends lost 5 bases and 4 bases respectively, with 11 bases between them. Germline lookup yields CDR1 MDHEN and CDR2 SYDVKM. This CDR3 contains 14 residues. The CDR3 coding sequence is TGTGCCAGCAGTATGGGAGGGTATAATGAAAAACTGTTTTTT. Translation: CASSMGGYNEKLFF.

The V and J genes are TRBV4-2 and TRBJ2-1; 7 bases agree with TRBD2. CDR1 and CDR2 (germline): LGHNA, YNFKEQ. The CDR3 has 14 amino acids. Trimming cost V 3 bases and J 8 bases; bases outside gene matches: 7. The CDR3 loop is CASSQGGSIDEQFF. CDR3 nucleotide sequence: TGTGCCAGCAGCCAGGGCGGGAGTATAGATGAGCAGTTCTTC.

The chain links TRBV5-1 to TRBJ2-5, with 11 bases that match TRBD1. The CDR3 is 16 amino acids. CDR1 is SGHRS and CDR2 is YFSETQ in the germline V gene. V lost 1 base to trimming and J lost 4 bases; unmatched junction nucleotides: 6. DNA of the CDR3: TGCGCCAGCAGCTTGAGCGGGACAGGGGGGAGAGAGACCCAGTACTTC. It specifies CASSLSGTGGRETQYF.

The V and J genes are TRBV14 and TRBJ1-4, with 7 bases identical to TRBD1. V lost 4 bases to trimming and J lost 8 bases; unmatched junction nucleotides: 4. The CDR3 is made up of 13 amino acids. Per the germline V gene, CDR1 is SGHDN and CDR2 is FVKESK. CDR3 loop: CASSRGQLEKLFF. DNA for the CDR3: TGTGCCAGCAGCCGGGGACAGCTAGAAAAACTGTTTTTT.

This clone was recorded once. V is TRBV10-1 and J is TRBJ2-3; D is perhaps TRBD1 (6 bases). The CDR3 sequence is 12 residues long. Trimming left V 6 bases short and J 4 bases short, with 8 bases between. In germline, CDR1 is WNHNN, CDR2 SYGVQD (reference sequence). CDR3 in amino acids: CASSRGPDTQYF. In DNA form, the CDR3 reads TGCGCCAGCAGCAGGGGCCCAGATACGCAGTATTTT.

The sample holds one count of this clone. This chain joins TRBV19 and TRBJ2-7; D is perhaps TRBD1 (5 bases). CDR3 length: 13 amino acids. Germline loops: CDR1 LNHDA, CDR2 SQIVND (reference sequence). V lost 4 bases, J lost 2 bases, and 9 bases lay in between. CDR3 loop: CASSKDTAYEQYF. The CDR3 coding sequence is TGTGCCAGTAGTAAGGACACTGCCTACGAGCAGTACTTC.

The chain joins TRBV5-1 to TRBJ1-1, with unresolved D. Trimming stripped 4 bases from V and 4 bases from J, with 14 bases between. CDR3 length: 14 amino acids. Germline V gene lookup returns CDR1 SGHRS and CDR2 YFSETQ. Written as DNA, the CDR3 is TGCGCCAGCAGCCTGGGGAGTTCTTCCACTGAAGCTTTCTTT. Its translation: CASSLGSSSTEAFF.

This chain joins TRBV5-1 and TRBJ1-2; 11 positions match TRBD1. The CDR3 consists of 15 residues. The germline V gene encodes CDR1 SGHRS and CDR2 YFSETQ. The V gene end was trimmed by 4 bases and the J gene end by 5 bases; junction bases not matched to a gene: 7. The CDR3 nucleotides read TGCGCCAGCAGCCTCGGACAGGGGGCGCAGTATGGCTACACCTTC. It specifies CASSLGQGAQYGYTF. The variable domain in full, completed from reference TRBV5-1 and TRBJ1-2, reads KAGVTQTPRYLIKTRGQQVTLSCSPISGHRSVSWYQQTPGQGLQFLFEYFSETQRNKGNFPGRFSGRQFSNSRSEMNVSTLELGDSALYLCASSLGQGAQYGYTFGSGTRLTVV.

This clone has only one observation. The chain employs TRBV5-6 and TRBJ2-7; 7 bases are shared with TRBD1. Germline CDR1 and CDR2: SGHDT and YYEEEE. V trimming: 0 bases; J trimming: 5 bases; junction bases outside the gene matches: 8. This CDR3 has 15 residues. This CDR3 is CASSLGHRGIDEQYF. CDR3 in DNA: TGTGCCAGCAGCTTGGGACACAGGGGAATCGACGAGCAGTACTTC.

The rearrangement uses TRBV19 and TRBJ1-5; perhaps TRBD1 as D (5 bases). Per the germline V gene, CDR1 is LNHDA and CDR2 is SQIVND (reference sequence). The CDR3 consists of 14 residues. V lost 5 bases to trimming and J lost 11 bases, with 19 bases between them. CDR3 sequence reads: CASSQGAVQSAQHF. The CDR3 bases are TGTGCCAGTAGTCAAGGGGCAGTCCAATCAGCCCAGCATTTT.

The chain uses TRBV7-7 and TRBJ2-1; 9 positions agree with TRBD1. Germline values: CDR1 SSHAT, CDR2 FNYEAQ (reference sequence). The CDR3 sequence is 14 residues long. The trim removed 11 bases at V and 4 bases at J, leaving 9 bases unmatched. The DNA of the CDR3 is TGTGCCGACCCCGACAGGGGGTTTTACAATGAGCAGTTCTTC. As protein: CADPDRGFYNEQFF.

This clone was counted a single time. This sample includes further DNA sequences coding for the same CDR3. This chain connects TRBV6-5 to TRBJ2-7, with D unclear. Germline assignment: CDR1 MNHEY and CDR2 SVGAGI. The ends were cut back, 4 bases at V and 4 bases at J, with 5 bases in the middle. The CDR3 is 11 residues long. This chain's CDR3 is CASSSLYEQYF. The DNA for the CDR3 is TGTGCCAGCAGTTCCTTATACGAGCAGTACTTC.

The chain links TRBV30 to TRBJ1-5; 10 nucleotides line up with TRBD1. Germline-derived CDR1 and CDR2 are GTSNPN and SVGIG (reference sequence). After removal of 1 base from V and 8 bases from J, the junction contained 5 bases not matched to a gene. The CDR3 contains 14 residues. The CDR3 spells CAWSGGQGQEPQHF. CDR3 DNA sequence: TGTGCCTGGAGTGGGGGACAGGGGCAGGAGCCCCAGCATTTT.

V and J are TRBV7-9 and TRBJ1-5; tentatively, D is TRBD1 (5 bases). The germline V gene has CDR1 SEHNR and CDR2 FQNEAQ (reference sequence). The CDR3 spans 13 residues. Trimming pared 5 bases from V and 7 bases from J, leaving 12 bases between. The CDR3, as DNA: TGTGCCAGCAGCCCCCGCGGGGACCAGCCCCAGCATTTT. Translating gives CASSPRGDQPQHF.

This clone was detected only a few times. The chain links TRBV5-4 to TRBJ2-2, with 8 bases identical to TRBD1. The CDR3 is made up of 14 amino acids. Germline V gene sequence: CDR1 SGHNT, CDR2 YYREEE (reference sequence). V gave up 1 base and J gave up 4 bases; unmatched junction bases: 0. The CDR3 sequence: CASSLTGGTGELFF. The CDR3 nucleotides read TGTGCCAGCAGCTTGACAGGGGGCACCGGGGAGCTGTTTTTT.

The chain uses TRBV2 and TRBJ2-2; D not resolved. V was pared by 6 bases and J by 2 bases, with 7 bases between. CDR3 length: 13 residues. CDR1 is SNHLY, CDR2 FYNNEI, per germline. CDR3 protein: CASRETNTGELFF. CDR3 DNA: TGTGCCAGCAGGGAAACTAACACCGGGGAGCTGTTTTTT.